The 20 T cell receptor beta chains listed next were all sequenced from one sample in a study of regulatory T cells in long-lasting Graves disease. Arm-PCR of CDR3 regions with iRepertoire HTBI primers generated TCR beta libraries. TCRdb analysed the multiplex PCR reads with MiXCR anew, one entry per CDR3 protein. The sample shows approximately 210,000 distinct CDR3 sequences, approximately 20% of them seen only once. Time point reported: newly diagnosed GD, antithyroid drugs for less than 3 months. There was RNA extracted from PBMCs, and the TCR library was made from it. The sequencing here drew on peripheral blood mononuclear cells (PBMCs), taken at new diagnosis, from a patient treated with antithyroid drugs. The receptor source for this set is a female donor with Graves disease.

This clonotype was counted a few times. This chain uses TRBV3-1 with TRBJ2-1; the match to TRBD2 covers 16 bases. The germline CDR1 and CDR2 sequences are LGHDT and YNNKEL (reference sequence). V was pared by 1 base and J by 10 bases, with 4 bases of the junction left unmatched. The CDR3 has 16 amino acids. The CDR3 sequence: CASSQAGTSGRGEQFF. CDR3 DNA: TGTGCCAGCAGCCAAGCCGGGACTAGCGGGAGGGGGGAGCAGTTCTTC.

This clonotype was observed a handful of times. The chain recombines TRBV6-5 with TRBJ2-7; the D gene is possibly TRBD1 (6 bases). The germline gives CDR1 MNHEY, CDR2 SVGAGI. The CDR3 runs to 14 residues. The V and J ends lost 0 bases and 3 bases respectively, with 9 bases between them. The CDR3 loop reads CASSYSSQGYEQYF. The CDR3, as DNA: TGTGCCAGCAGTTACTCTTCACAGGGCTACGAGCAGTACTTC.

The table lists this clonotype with many counts. The gene calls are TRBV3-1 and TRBJ1-2; D may be TRBD1 (6 bases). Trimming shortened V by 4 bases and J by 3 bases, and 15 bases separated the two germline ends. Germline CDR1 LGHDT, CDR2 YNNKEL (reference sequence). The CDR3 runs 15 residues. The CDR3 region has the DNA TGTGCCAGCAGCCCCTGGACAGTGAGGGACTATGGCTACACCTTC. Its translation is CASSPWTVRDYGYTF.

Note on this clonotype: Being one base from a much bigger clone, this may be a read error. This chain joins TRBV28 and TRBJ2-7; 8 bases fit TRBD1. The V and J ends lost 7 bases and 7 bases, in that order; junction bases with no gene match: 6. Germline V gene sequence: CDR1 MDHEN, CDR2 SYDVKM. The CDR3 runs to 12 residues. The CDR3 region has the DNA TGTGCCAGCACTCTGACAGGGGATGAGCAGTACTTC. Amino acid sequence: CASTLTGDEQYF.

At least ten counts were recorded for this clonotype. The chain combines TRBV20-1 with TRBJ2-1; tentatively, D is TRBD1 (5 bases). Trimming cost V 0 bases and J 2 bases, with 11 bases left between them. The CDR3 loop spans 15 amino acids. Germline V gives CDR1 DFQATT, CDR2 SNEGSKA (reference sequence). Here the CDR3 DNA reads TGCAGTGCTAGAGAAACAGGATATACCTACAATGAGCAGTTCTTC. Translation: CSARETGYTYNEQFF.

In this sample, this clonotype turned up many times. CDR3 sequence (DNA): TGTGCCAGCAGCACAGCTAACACCGGGGAGCTGTTTTTT. It specifies CASSTANTGELFF. The V gene is TRBV3-1, the J gene TRBJ2-2; no clear D. Trimming left V 5 bases short and J 2 bases short, with 6 bases between. CDR1 and CDR2 from the germline V gene are LGHDT and YNNKEL (reference sequence). The CDR3 is 13 residues long.

This clonotype showed up just a few times. V gene TRBV7-2 combines with J gene TRBJ2-2; D is uncertain. The CDR3 is 14 amino acids. Trimming took off 5 bases at V and 2 bases at J, with 9 bases between the two ends. Germline V gene data show CDR1 as SGHTA and CDR2 as FQGNSA. CDR3 amino acids: CASSPRSNTGELFF. CDR3 nucleotide sequence: TGTGCCAGCAGCCCCCGATCCAACACCGGGGAGCTGTTTTTT.

This clonotype appeared many times. This chain connects TRBV7-2 to TRBJ2-4; tentatively, D is TRBD1 (5 bases). V was clipped by 2 bases and J by 6 bases, with 8 bases between them. The V gene's germline CDR1 is SGHTA and CDR2 FQGNSA. This CDR3 has 13 amino acids. CDR3 amino acids: CASSLPGRNIQYF. The DNA of the CDR3 is TGTGCCAGCAGCTTACCAGGGCGAAACATTCAGTACTTC.

In its sample, this clonotype was seen many times. V is TRBV6-5 and J is TRBJ2-3; possible D gene TRBD1, 5 bases. TRBJ2-5 matches the DNA end more closely, so the J call is doubtful. Per the germline V gene, CDR1 is MNHEY and CDR2 is SVGAGI. The CDR3 is 14 amino acids. In DNA form, the CDR3 reads TGTGCCAGCAGTTGGGTGACAGCTGGAGAGACCCAGTACTTC. As protein: CASSWVTAGETQYF.

This clonotype has at least ten counts. V and J are TRBV6-2 or TRBV6-3 and TRBJ2-1; tentatively, D is TRBD2 (5 bases). V was clipped by 7 bases and J by 8 bases, with 21 bases between them. The CDR3 totals 15 residues. The germline V gene encodes CDR1 MNHEY and CDR2 SVGEGT. The CDR3 protein is CASNPLEADFHEQFF. CDR3 sequence (DNA): TGTGCCAGCAACCCACTAGAGGCTGATTTCCATGAGCAGTTCTTC.

This clonotype was seen at least ten times. The rearrangement links TRBV28 to TRBJ1-1; D gene uncertain. V lost 6 bases to trimming and J lost 1 base, with 6 bases between them. The germline V gene encodes CDR1 MDHEN and CDR2 SYDVKM. The CDR3 runs to 12 residues. The CDR3, as DNA: TGTGCCAGCAGCTCTGCGAACACTGAAGCTTTCTTT. This translates into CASSSANTEAFF.

This clonotype showed up many times. The chain employs TRBV20-1 and TRBJ1-6; TRBD1 matches at 9 bases. This CDR3 is 14 amino acids long. Trimming took 5 bases from V and 10 from J; bases not matched to a gene: 9. In germline, CDR1 is DFQATT, CDR2 SNEGSKA (reference sequence). The CDR3 DNA reads as TGCAGTGCTCCCCCGACAGGGGGAGTCTCACCCCTCCACTTT. As protein: CSAPPTGGVSPLHF.

This clonotype was recorded many times. This chain joins TRBV12-3 or TRBV12-4 and TRBJ1-6, with D uncertain. Trimming took 1 base from V and 9 from J, leaving 10 bases between them. The CDR3 is made up of 14 amino acids. The CDR3 DNA is TGTGCCAGCAGTTTAGTGTATCTCAGTTCACCCCTCCACTTT. Encoded protein: CASSLVYLSSPLHF.

This clonotype was detected ten times or more. V usage is TRBV4-2 and J usage is TRBJ2-3; D ambiguous. The CDR3 contains 15 residues. The V and J ends lost 5 bases and 2 bases respectively, with 14 bases between them. The germline CDR1 and CDR2 sequences are LGHNA and YNFKEQ. CDR3 in DNA: TGTGCCAGCAGCAGCAGACCAGCCATCACAGATACGCAGTATTTT. The encoded protein is CASSSRPAITDTQYF.

In its sample, this clonotype was seen many times. This chain uses TRBV18 with TRBJ2-7; perhaps TRBD2 as D (7 bases). V was shortened by 4 bases and J by 3 bases, with 16 bases between the two germline ends. The CDR3 length is 15 residues. Germline V lookup: CDR1 KGHSH, CDR2 LQKENI. The CDR3 is CASSLEGGPSYEQYF. The CDR3 DNA reads as TGTGCCAGCTCACTCGAGGGGGGGCCGAGCTACGAGCAGTACTTC.

The chain has TRBV5-4 and TRBJ1-4; D unclear. The CDR3 runs 15 residues. CDR1 and CDR2 from the germline V gene are SGHNT and YYREEE (reference sequence). Trimming removed 0 bases at V and 4 bases at J, with 10 bases between. This CDR3 reads CASSLAGFGNEKLFF. In nucleotides, the CDR3 is TGTGCCAGCAGCTTGGCCGGGTTCGGTAATGAAAAACTGTTTTTT.

This clonotype came up many times. The chain combines TRBV7-9 with TRBJ1-4; the D is unclear. The germline CDR1 and CDR2 sequences are SEHNR and FQNEAQ (reference sequence). Trimming removed 3 bases from V and 4 bases from J, with 9 bases in between. The CDR3 extends over 14 amino acids. This CDR3 is CASSFGSFNEKLFF. The CDR3 DNA is TGTGCCAGCAGCTTTGGCAGCTTTAATGAAAAACTGTTTTTT.

This clonotype occurred many times. V usage is TRBV6-5 and J usage is TRBJ1-1, with TRBD1 as a possible D gene (5 bases). V was clipped by 2 bases and J by 3 bases, with 7 bases between them. The CDR3 has 13 residues. Germline V gene data show CDR1 as MNHEY and CDR2 as SVGAGI. CDR3 sequence: CASSYGRDTEAFF. CDR3 coding DNA: TGTGCCAGCAGTTACGGCAGGGACACTGAAGCTTTCTTT.

There are a few counts of this clonotype. A much larger clone lies one base from this, so it may be a read error. CDR3 DNA: TGCGCCAGCAGCGCCCCGACTAGTGCGGATGCGCAGTATTTT. It specifies CASSAPTSADAQYF. The chain couples TRBV4-1 to TRBJ2-3; weak D call: TRBD2 (6 bases). Trimming removed 5 bases from V and 10 bases from J, with 19 bases in between. CDR3 length: 14 residues. The germline gives CDR1 MGHRA, CDR2 YSYEKL.

The table lists this clonotype with a few counts. The V gene is TRBV24-1, the J gene TRBJ2-1, with a possible D match to TRBD1 (7 bases). The germline V gene encodes CDR1 KGHDR and CDR2 SFDVKD. This CDR3 contains 17 residues. Trimming took 3 bases from V and 2 from J, leaving 16 bases between them. The CDR3 sequence is CATSDPPQGGTYNEQFF. The CDR3 DNA reads as TGTGCCACCAGTGATCCCCCCCAGGGGGGAACCTACAATGAGCAGTTCTTC.